This TCR beta chain came from a study of vaccination effects on CD4 cells after COVID-19. Study context: Either the mRNA-1273 or the BNT162b2 vaccine was given to participants as two doses.

Assay used: immunoSEQ multiplex PCR; TCRdb lists only in-frame clones, some missing. The data hold some 50,000 clones, with 67% observed a single time. Germline CDR1 SGHAT, CDR2 FQDESV (reference sequence). V dropped 5 bases and J dropped 3 bases, with 11 bases sitting between them. The CDR3 is made up of 14 amino acids. This clone was seen more than once but under ten times. The antigen is unknown. Whole-study results and caveats: Cross-reactivity toward common cold coronaviruses was confined to only 1 of 255 vaccine-induced clones in healthy vaccinees. Marked clonal contraction was seen in infection- and vaccine-induced clones late after vaccination.

Isolation of CD4+ T cells took place after 10 days of culture. Nucleocapsid antibody tests were negative, and the vaccine recipients had no prior SARS-CoV-2 infection. The TCR comes from a human donor who received a COVID-19 vaccine. V and J are TRBV11-1 and TRBJ2-1, with D perhaps TRBD2 (6 bases). The specimen was CD4+ T cells from PBMCs cultured without peptide, collected before COVID-19 vaccination. CDR3 sequence reads: CASSLRGSYNEQFF. The CDR3 DNA follows: TGTGCCAGCAGCCTTCGGGGGAGCTACAATGAGCAGTTCTTC.